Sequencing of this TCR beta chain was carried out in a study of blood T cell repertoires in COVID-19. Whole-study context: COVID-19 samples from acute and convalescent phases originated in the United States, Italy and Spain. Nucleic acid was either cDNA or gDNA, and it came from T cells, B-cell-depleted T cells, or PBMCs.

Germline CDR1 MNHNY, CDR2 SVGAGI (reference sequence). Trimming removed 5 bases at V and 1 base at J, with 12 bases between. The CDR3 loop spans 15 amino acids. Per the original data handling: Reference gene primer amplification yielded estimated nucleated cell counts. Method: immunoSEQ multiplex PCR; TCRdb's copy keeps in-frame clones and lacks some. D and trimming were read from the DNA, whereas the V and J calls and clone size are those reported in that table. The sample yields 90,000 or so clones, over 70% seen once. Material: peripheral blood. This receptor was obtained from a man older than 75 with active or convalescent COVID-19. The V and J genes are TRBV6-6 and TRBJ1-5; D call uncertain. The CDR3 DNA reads TGTGCCAGCAGTCCCTCGGGGAGGAGCAATCAGCCCCAGCATTTT. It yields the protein CASSPSGRSNQPQHF.